A selection of T cell receptor beta chains follows, all from one sample in a study of blood T cell repertoires in COVID-19. The table came from immunoSEQ multiplex PCR; TCRdb's copy has only in-frame clones and leaves some out. The sample holds about 430,000 clones, around 89% seen once. The sequenced material came from PBMCs or T cells enriched from blood (not recorded which). The receptors stem from a man aged 25-45 years who had recovered from COVID-19. Each CDR3 is given without its conserved first and last residue. Fields, in order: V gene, J gene, CDR3 protein.

V gene: TRBV28; J gene: TRBJ1-1; CDR3 protein: ASSSGRIEAF
V gene: TRBV27; J gene: TRBJ2-7; CDR3 protein: ASSLSSRPYEQY
V gene: TRBV10-3; J gene: TRBJ1-5; CDR3 protein: AISETGSALDQPQH
V gene: TRBV28; J gene: TRBJ2-7; CDR3 protein: ASRTGGREQY
V gene: TRBV18; J gene: TRBJ1-1; CDR3 protein: ASSDQSNTEAF
V gene: TRBV5-4; J gene: TRBJ2-3; CDR3 protein: ASSLDRGDTDTQY
V gene: TRBV25-1; J gene: TRBJ2-1; CDR3 protein: ASRKEVYNEQF
V gene: TRBV11-3; J gene: TRBJ2-3; CDR3 protein: ASSPQGIADTQY
V gene: TRBV27; J gene: TRBJ2-2; CDR3 protein: ASSLYSSGELF
V gene: TRBV25-1; J gene: TRBJ2-2; CDR3 protein: ASSGQGNGELF
V gene: TRBV7-2; J gene: TRBJ1-1; CDR3 protein: ASSLISNTEAF
V gene: TRBV29-1; J gene: TRBJ2-2; CDR3 protein: SVVTQDIANTGELF
V gene: TRBV19; J gene: TRBJ2-1; CDR3 protein: ASALAGGLIYNEQF
V gene: TRBV11-2; J gene: TRBJ2-7; CDR3 protein: ASSSTVAGTYEQY
V gene: TRBV2; J gene: TRBJ2-5; CDR3 protein: ASSAGTVEFGTQY
V gene: TRBV5-1; J gene: TRBJ2-3; CDR3 protein: ASSLARPDYTDTQY
V gene: TRBV11-2; J gene: TRBJ2-3; CDR3 protein: ASSFSTDTQY
V gene: TRBV4-2; J gene: TRBJ2-1; CDR3 protein: ASSQDSLAGAGSYNEQF
V gene: TRBV5-1; J gene: TRBJ2-3; CDR3 protein: ASSLVGQVNTDTQY
V gene: TRBV11-2; J gene: TRBJ2-2; CDR3 protein: ASSLHGTGVTGELF
V gene: TRBV28; J gene: TRBJ1-3; CDR3 protein: ASSSTAAGGNTIY
V gene: TRBV5-6; J gene: TRBJ2-1; CDR3 protein: ASSPPGLAGSYNEQF
V gene: TRBV28; J gene: TRBJ2-3; CDR3 protein: ASSLASRVKTDTQY
V gene: TRBV7-9; J gene: TRBJ2-7; CDR3 protein: ASSETGGEQY
V gene: TRBV27; J gene: TRBJ2-4; CDR3 protein: ASSSGDRGRDIQY
V gene: TRBV6-5; J gene: TRBJ2-7; CDR3 protein: ASSYSKGAHEQY
V gene: TRBV25-1; J gene: TRBJ2-7; CDR3 protein: ASKGTGSYEQY
V gene: TRBV28; J gene: TRBJ2-7; CDR3 protein: ASSLPDREFRDEQY
V gene: TRBV5-1; J gene: TRBJ1-1; CDR3 protein: ASKPMEKGAGVYTEAF
V gene: TRBV19; J gene: TRBJ1-1; CDR3 protein: ASSTDNMNTEAF
V gene: TRBV7-2; J gene: TRBJ2-7; CDR3 protein: ASSKPVSAYEQY
V gene: TRBV28; J gene: TRBJ1-2; CDR3 protein: ASSSRVVHGYT
V gene: TRBV6-1; J gene: TRBJ1-3; CDR3 protein: ASSGGPLGPGNTIY
V gene: TRBV28; J gene: TRBJ1-5; CDR3 protein: ASSKSGGRQPQH
V gene: TRBV18; J gene: TRBJ2-3; CDR3 protein: ASSPTGVEQY
V gene: TRBV7-9; J gene: TRBJ1-5; CDR3 protein: ASSLSGGRVNQPQH
V gene: TRBV13; J gene: TRBJ2-7; CDR3 protein: ASSTSGRGDEQY
V gene: TRBV6-6; J gene: TRBJ1-6; CDR3 protein: ASRPGKNNSPLH
V gene: TRBV11-2; J gene: TRBJ2-7; CDR3 protein: ASSFHRGQVGEQY
V gene: TRBV28; J gene: TRBJ2-2; CDR3 protein: ASSTGLAGVGTGELF
V gene: TRBV4-2; J gene: TRBJ2-2; CDR3 protein: ASSQDMGLAGGPSNTGELF
V gene: TRBV11-2; J gene: TRBJ1-5; CDR3 protein: ASSIGTGGSSQPQH
V gene: TRBV7-2; J gene: TRBJ2-7; CDR3 protein: ASSLAAGTGYEQY
V gene: TRBV6-6; J gene: TRBJ2-7; CDR3 protein: ASSLTGTSGSYEQY
V gene: TRBV6-4; J gene: TRBJ2-7; CDR3 protein: ASSDLPYEQY
V gene: TRBV6-1; J gene: TRBJ2-3; CDR3 protein: ASSEAWRGTDTQY
V gene: TRBV2; J gene: TRBJ1-2; CDR3 protein: ASTGTGSYGYT
V gene: TRBV28; J gene: TRBJ1-2; CDR3 protein: ASSLPDRNLYGYT
V gene: TRBV29-1; J gene: TRBJ2-2; CDR3 protein: SVGSANTGELF
V gene: TRBV5-6; J gene: TRBJ2-5; CDR3 protein: ASSLELAGSAQETQY
V gene: TRBV7-8; J gene: TRBJ2-2; CDR3 protein: ASSLGRTSNTGELF
V gene: TRBV5-6; J gene: TRBJ1-3; CDR3 protein: ASSVTADRRLSGNTIY
V gene: TRBV7-9; J gene: TRBJ1-4; CDR3 protein: ASSPGTGAEKLF
V gene: TRBV12-3/TRBV12-4; J gene: TRBJ1-2; CDR3 protein: ASSFAGGYT
V gene: TRBV18; J gene: TRBJ1-4; CDR3 protein: ASSRFLSGQGPTTNEKLF
V gene: TRBV7-6; J gene: TRBJ1-1; CDR3 protein: ASSSTTGRYGEAF
V gene: TRBV27; J gene: TRBJ2-7; CDR3 protein: ASSRSASEQY